The entry below gives a single T cell receptor (beta chain) sequence along with its context. As yet, its antigen is unknown. A universal primer site was incorporated via template switching, and the cDNA contained unique molecular identifiers. TCRdb reprocessed the 5' RACE reads via MiXCR and lists one record per CDR3 protein. The sample gives roughly 1.6 million distinct CDR3 sequences, around 33% of which show up once; about 0.27% is in the top ten. The data are from a study of identical twins. Study-level findings and limits: Out-of-frame TCR alpha sharing in monozygotic twins exceeded recombination model predictions. Clonotypes of the beta chain that were abundant in cord blood carried fewer insertions (memory repertoires showed none). Twins' excess sharing was less marked for out-of-frame beta sequences.

The sample taken for sequencing was cord blood. The TCR sequence derives from a newborn girl in good health.

CDR3 sequence: CASSLEQGSEQYF. CDR3 nucleotides: TGTGCCAGCAGTTTGGAGCAGGGTAGCGAGCAGTACTTC. The V and J genes are TRBV12-3 or TRBV12-4 and TRBJ2-7, with D perhaps TRBD1 (5 bases). CDR3 size: 13 residues. Trimming took 3 bases from V and 6 from J, leaving 12 bases between them.